The rows below give T cell receptor beta chains drawn from one sample of a study of blood T cell repertoires in COVID-19. Data came from immunoSEQ multiplex PCR; TCRdb stores just in-frame clones and leaves some out. The table lists around 49,000 clones, more than 75% of them singletons, with 5.5% to 6% in the top ten. The sample was PBMCs or T cells enriched from blood (not recorded which). The origin of the receptors is a woman aged 45-60 years with acute COVID-19. Each CDR3 is given with its conserved first and last residue. Fields, in order: D gene, clone size, V gene, CDR3 length, J gene, CDR3 DNA, CDR3 protein. A D gene is named only where the DNA matches it firmly. The size of a clone is reported for some rows only, either as once, few or many, or as a class for expanded clones.

TRBD1	once	TRBV25-1	16	TRBJ1-2	TGTGCCAGCAGTCGGACAGGGAAGACTACTAACTATGGCTACACCTTC	CASSRTGKTTNYGYTF
NA	NA	TRBV7-2	14	TRBJ2-2	TGTGCCAGCAGCTTTCGAGCGAGGACCGGGGAGCTGTTTTTT	CASSFRARTGELFF
NA	NA	TRBV4-1	17	TRBJ2-2	TGCGCCAGCAGCCAATGGAGTCAGGGCCGGAACACCGGGGAGCTGTTTTTT	CASSQWSQGRNTGELFF
TRBD1	NA	TRBV10-3	15	TRBJ2-7	TGTGCCATCAGTGATCAGGACAGGGGCAAGTACGAGCAGTACTTC	CAISDQDRGKYEQYF
NA	NA	TRBV25-1	14	TRBJ1-5	TGTGCCAGCAGTGAATTCGATAGCCATCAGCCCCAGCATTTT	CASSEFDSHQPQHF
NA	NA	TRBV5-6	18	TRBJ1-3	TGTGCCAGCAGCCCAGGTAATTGGCCACCAAGATCTGGAAACACCATATATTTT	CASSPGNWPPRSGNTIYF
NA	NA	TRBV5-1	14	TRBJ2-5	TGCGCCAGCAGCTTGGGGCAGGGTAGGGAGACCCAGTACTTC	CASSLGQGRETQYF
NA	once	TRBV29-1	12	TRBJ1-1	TGCAGCTTTACTGGGGGCTCCACTGAAGCTTTCTTT	CSFTGGSTEAFF
TRBD2	NA	TRBV27	16	TRBJ2-1	TGTGCCAGCAGTTCACGGACTAGCGGGGCCTACAATGAGCAGTTCTTC	CASSSRTSGAYNEQFF
NA	medium-sized	TRBV7-9	12	TRBJ2-1	TGTGCCAGCAGCTTAGCGGGCAGGGAGCAGTTCTTC	CASSLAGREQFF
TRBD1	once	TRBV5-1	15	TRBJ1-1	TGCGCCAGCAGCACGCGACAGGGGACGGGGACTGAAGCTTTCTTT	CASSTRQGTGTEAFF
NA	NA	TRBV5-1	13	TRBJ1-2	TGCGCCAGCAGCACATCGGAGGGTGATGGCTACACCTTC	CASSTSEGDGYTF
NA	few	TRBV3-1/TRBV3-2	16	TRBJ1-4	TGTGCCAGCAGCCTCTCCCAGGCACAACAGAATGAAAAACTGTTTTTT	CASSLSQAQQNEKLFF
TRBD2	NA	TRBV3-1/TRBV3-2	16	TRBJ2-1	TGTGCCAGCAGCCAAGGGGGACTAGTCTATCCCAATGAGCAGTTCTTC	CASSQGGLVYPNEQFF
NA	NA	TRBV4-2	13	TRBJ1-1	TGTGCCAGCAGCGTTGGCCTGAACACTGAAGCTTTCTTT	CASSVGLNTEAFF
NA	NA	TRBV6-1	12	TRBJ1-2	TGTGCCAGCATCTCAGGGGTGGATGGCTACACCTTC	CASISGVDGYTF
NA	NA	TRBV6-4	15	TRBJ1-2	TGTGCCAGCAGTGAGAAAGCAGGGGAAATCTATGGCTACACCTTC	CASSEKAGEIYGYTF
NA	NA	TRBV5-1	13	TRBJ2-1	TGCGCCAGCAGCTCCGCAACTAGTGCTGAGCAGTTCTTC	CASSSATSAEQFF
TRBD1	NA	TRBV5-4	15	TRBJ1-4	TGTGCCAGCAGCTCAGGGGGCGCCAATAATGAAAAACTGTTTTTT	CASSSGGANNEKLFF
TRBD2	once	TRBV9	17	TRBJ2-3	TGTGCCAGCAGCGTTTCTAGCGGGGGGGCCGTCGCAGATACGCAGTATTTT	CASSVSSGGAVADTQYF
TRBD1	NA	TRBV13	12	TRBJ1-1	TGTGCCATAGACAGGGGTAACGCTGAAGCTTTCTTT	CAIDRGNAEAFF
NA	NA	TRBV5-4	15	TRBJ2-1	TGTGCCAGCAGCGAAGAAGCGAGCTCCTACAATGAGCAGTTCTTC	CASSEEASSYNEQFF
NA	few	TRBV19	13	TRBJ2-5	TGTGCCACCTCGGACAGCCTCCTTGAGACCCAGTACTTC	CATSDSLLETQYF
TRBD1	NA	TRBV19	13	TRBJ1-1	TGTGCCAGTAGTCCTGGACAGGGTACTGAAGCTTTCTTT	CASSPGQGTEAFF
TRBD2	NA	TRBV6-1	15	TRBJ2-7	TGTGCCAGCAGTGAAGAAGCTAGCGGCCCCTACGAGCAGTACTTC	CASSEEASGPYEQYF
TRBD1	few	TRBV5-1	13	TRBJ1-4	TGCGCCAGCAGCTCCTCAGGGGGTGAAAAACTGTTTTTT	CASSSSGGEKLFF
NA	NA	TRBV9	14	TRBJ2-5	TGTGCCAGCAGCGTTGGGGCGCCGCAAGAGACCCAGTACTTC	CASSVGAPQETQYF
NA	NA	TRBV21-1	16	TRBJ2-7	TGTGCCAGCAGCAATAGGGCGGAGGACGACAGGGACGAGCAGTACTTC	CASSNRAEDDRDEQYF
NA	NA	TRBV5-1	16	TRBJ2-4	TGCGCCAGCAGCTCCGAGACAGGGAGGTCGAAAAACATTCAGTACTTC	CASSSETGRSKNIQYF
NA	NA	TRBV18	15	TRBJ1-6	TGTGCCAGCTCACCTCGCCCACAGGGAAATTCACCCCTCCACTTT	CASSPRPQGNSPLHF
TRBD1	NA	TRBV14	15	TRBJ1-6	TGTGCCAGCAGCCAGCCGGGGACAGGGAATTCACCCCTCCACTTT	CASSQPGTGNSPLHF
TRBD2	NA	TRBV27	17	TRBJ2-1	TGTGCCAGCAGTTCGGGACTAGCGGGGGCCCACTACAATGAGCAGTTCTTC	CASSSGLAGAHYNEQFF
NA	NA	TRBV7-3	13	TRBJ2-1	TGTGCCAGCAGCGTAACTAGTTCCAATGAGCAGTTCTTC	CASSVTSSNEQFF
TRBD2	NA	TRBV4-2	16	TRBJ2-1	TGTGCCAGCAGCTCCCTAGCGGGGGAGAACCGCGGTGAGCAGTTCTTC	CASSSLAGENRGEQFF
TRBD1	NA	TRBV7-8	13	TRBJ2-1	TGTGCCAGCAGCTGGACAGGGGTAGGTGAGCAGTTCTTC	CASSWTGVGEQFF
NA	NA	TRBV5-1	15	TRBJ2-5	TGCGCCAGCAGCTTGGCGGGACAAATACTAGAGACCCAGTACTTC	CASSLAGQILETQYF
NA	NA	TRBV12-3/TRBV12-4	13	TRBJ1-2	TGTGCCAGCAGTTTAGCGCTCAGTTCTGGCTACACCTTC	CASSLALSSGYTF
TRBD1	NA	TRBV6-1	16	TRBJ1-5	TGTGCCAGCAGTGAAGGGGACAGGGTCTTGAGAAAGCCCCAGCATTTT	CASSEGDRVLRKPQHF
TRBD1	NA	TRBV18	14	TRBJ1-2	TGTGCCAGCTCACCAGGGACAGGGAACTATGGCTACACCTTC	CASSPGTGNYGYTF
NA	NA	TRBV10-3	12	TRBJ2-7	TGTGCCATCAGTGCAGGGGTAGAGGAGCAGTACTTC	CAISAGVEEQYF
NA	NA	TRBV7-9	19	TRBJ2-3	TGTGCCAGCAGCGATACCTTCGCGGGTCCGCGGGCGAGCACAGATACGCAGTATTTT	CASSDTFAGPRASTDTQYF
TRBD2	NA	TRBV7-3	17	TRBJ2-3	TGTGCCAGCAGCTTAGAGGGGACTAGCGGGGGGAAAGATACGCAGTATTTT	CASSLEGTSGGKDTQYF
NA	NA	TRBV7-2	15	TRBJ1-5	TGTGCCAGCAGCTTAGTTGGGGGGGGCTCAGAGCCCCAGCATTTT	CASSLVGGGSEPQHF
NA	once	TRBV30	13	TRBJ1-2	TGTGCCCGAACAGGGTCAGCTAACTATGGCTACACCTTC	CARTGSANYGYTF
NA	NA	TRBV6-1	14	TRBJ2-5	TGTGCCAGCAGTTTGGGGGGGCGAGTTGAGACCCAGTACTTC	CASSLGGRVETQYF
TRBD1	NA	TRBV5-4	15	TRBJ2-5	TGTGCCAGCAGCCGACAGGGGGGCGGGCAAGAGACCCAGTACTTC	CASSRQGGGQETQYF
TRBD1	NA	TRBV6-5	15	TRBJ2-7	TGTGCCAGCAGTCCTCGACAGGGGAGATCGGGGGAGCAGTACTTC	CASSPRQGRSGEQYF